This T cell receptor beta chain was captured by sequencing in a study of cytomegalovirus exposure and HLA in healthy donors. Study summary: Some 77 million unique TCRs from HLA-typed donors were held in an early release of data.

The CDR3 runs to 16 residues. Trimming cost V 4 bases and J 3 bases, with 20 bases left between them. Germline CDR1 and CDR2: SGHNT and YYREEE (reference sequence). In the PCR, 60 Vbeta and 13 Jbeta primers were used. Only in-frame clones appear in the TCRdb table, and some are missing; sequencing was by immunoSEQ multiplex PCR. The sample records 200,000 to 250,000 clones, 77% being singletons. About this clone: The antigen remains unidentified.

Study outcomes and limitations: Presence/absence analyses rested on an assumption that sequencing depth was roughly uniform across donors. One cluster of highly shared sequence variants probably arose as a sequencing artifact.

The chain has TRBV5-4 and TRBJ2-7; no firm D call. What was sequenced was PBMCs. This clonotype was obtained from a woman aged 55-70 years in good health and CMV-seropositive. In DNA form, the CDR3 reads TGTGCCAGCAGCGGCGGTGTAAAAAAAGATAACTACGAGCAGTACTTC. Translation gives CASSGGVKKDNYEQYF.